These 7 T cell receptor beta chains originate from one sample sequenced in a study of blood T cell repertoires in COVID-19. Assay used: immunoSEQ multiplex PCR; TCRdb lists only in-frame clones, some missing. The sample includes around 200,000 clones, about 90% of them seen just once. The sequenced material came from peripheral blood. The receptors shown here come from a woman between 18 and 29 years old who had recovered from COVID-19.

The chain recombines TRBV2 with TRBJ2-5; the match to TRBD2 covers 12 bases. Germline CDR1 is SNHLY and CDR2 is FYNNEI. The CDR3 consists of 14 residues. Trimming at V came to 7 bases and at J to 5 bases, leaving 5 bases not matched to a gene. The CDR3 spells CASTLAGGIETQYF. The DNA of the CDR3 is TGTGCCAGCACACTAGCGGGAGGTATTGAGACCCAGTACTTC.

V gene TRBV30 combines with J gene TRBJ1-1; no reliable D call. Trimming removed 4 bases at V and 7 bases at J, with 10 bases between. CDR1 is GTSNPN, CDR2 SVGIG, per germline (reference sequence). The CDR3 sequence is 11 residues long. The CDR3 DNA is TGTGCCTGGACCGTCGGGAGTGAAGCTTTCTTT. This gives the protein CAWTVGSEAFF.

The chain couples TRBV24-1 to TRBJ2-1, with 8 bases identical to TRBD2. This CDR3 contains 17 residues. Trimming at V came to 3 bases and at J to 7 bases, leaving 13 bases not matched to a gene. Germline CDR1 KGHDR, CDR2 SFDVKD. As DNA, the CDR3 is TGTGCCACCAGTGATGCAACCGGGACTAGGCCGTCAAATGAGCAGTTCTTC. Protein: CATSDATGTRPSNEQFF.

Here the CDR3 reads CASTNHRGRRGELFF. As DNA, the CDR3 is TGTGCCAGTACTAATCACAGGGGGCGGCGCGGGGAGCTGTTTTTT. The chain carries TRBV19 and TRBJ2-2, with 9 bases that match TRBD1. Trimming cost V 7 bases and J 7 bases; bases outside gene matches: 10. The CDR3 extends over 15 amino acids. Germline V CDR1 and CDR2: LNHDA, SQIVND (reference sequence).

This sequence joins TRBV10-3 and TRBJ2-2; 8 bases line up with TRBD1. From germline, CDR1 is ENHRY and CDR2 SYGVKD. After removal of 6 bases from V and 5 bases from J, the junction contained 5 bases not matched to a gene. CDR3 length equals 14 residues. DNA of the CDR3: TGTGCCATCAGCAGGGGGCCGAGGACCGGGGAGCTGTTTTTT. Its protein is CAISRGPRTGELFF.

This clone was detected once. The chain uses TRBV6-5 and TRBJ2-3, with a possible D match to TRBD1 (5 bases). The germline gives CDR1 MNHEY, CDR2 SVGAGI. V was trimmed by 5 bases and J by 0 bases, leaving 12 bases between them. This CDR3 contains 15 residues. The chain's CDR3 is CASSPWGGSTDTQYF. In DNA form, the CDR3 reads TGTGCCAGCAGTCCCTGGGGCGGTAGCACAGATACGCAGTATTTT.

The table lists this clone with a count of one. This rearrangement joins TRBV13 to TRBJ1-5, with 9 bases aligning to TRBD1. CDR1 is PRHDT and CDR2 is FYEKMQ in the germline V gene (reference sequence). The V gene end was trimmed by 5 bases and the J gene end by 6 bases; junction bases not matched to a gene: 11. CDR3 length: 16 amino acids. CDR3 protein: CASSDRGRGPGQPQHF. Written as DNA, the CDR3 is TGTGCCAGCAGCGACAGGGGGAGAGGGCCAGGTCAGCCCCAGCATTTT.